This T cell receptor (beta chain) originates from a study of shared clonotypes between healthy human individuals. The method was immunoSEQ multiplex PCR; TCRdb's version includes in-frame clones alone and lacks a portion of them. The sample carries around 450,000 clones, roughly 80% recorded once. V shed 4 bases and J shed 5 bases, with 14 bases lying between them. Germline-derived CDR1 and CDR2 are KGHSH and LQKENI. The CDR3 spans 14 residues. The chain has TRBV18 and TRBJ1-1; D not resolved. Input material: PBMCs. This TCR came from a woman aged 40 to 50 in good health. Some clones in this sample may be carry-over from other donors' samples. Here the CDR3 DNA reads TGTGCCAGCTCACGCACGAGGTCGGGGACTGAAGCTTTCTTT. Encoded protein: CASSRTRSGTEAFF.